A single sample gave rise to the 9 T cell receptor beta chains below, sequenced in a study of cytomegalovirus exposure and HLA in healthy donors. The PCR contained 60 Vbeta and 13 Jbeta primers. Assay used: immunoSEQ multiplex PCR; TCRdb lists only in-frame clones, some missing. The table lists approximately 100,000 clones, under 85% of them singletons. Sequenced: PBMCs. These receptors all stem from a man aged 18 to 30 in good health and CMV-seropositive.

V usage is TRBV7-7 and J usage is TRBJ2-5; maybe TRBD2 (5 bases). Trimming left V 1 base short and J 2 bases short, with 5 bases between. CDR3 size: 13 residues. Germline assignment: CDR1 SSHAT and CDR2 FNYEAQ (reference sequence). As DNA, the CDR3 is TGTGCCAGCAGCTTAGGAGGGCAAGAGACCCAGTACTTC. Translation: CASSLGGQETQYF.

V gene TRBV27 combines with J gene TRBJ2-7, with 10 bases matching TRBD2. Per germline, CDR1 MNHEY and CDR2 SMNVEV (reference sequence). The CDR3 totals 14 residues. With V trimmed by 2 bases and J by 5 bases, 3 bases remained unmatched. In nucleotides, the CDR3 is TGTGCCAGCAGTTTACTAGCGGGGGACCACGAGCAGTACTTC. Its translation: CASSLLAGDHEQYF.

The chain is built from TRBV5-1 and TRBJ2-3, with TRBD2 matching 8 bases. V lost 5 bases to trimming and J lost 5 bases; unmatched junction nucleotides: 7. The V gene's germline CDR1 is SGHRS and CDR2 YFSETQ. The CDR3 length is 14 residues. The CDR3 sequence: CASSASGGIDTQYF. DNA for the CDR3: TGCGCCAGCAGTGCCAGCGGGGGAATAGATACGCAGTATTTT.

Only one count was recorded for this clone. The V call is TRBV9, the J call TRBJ1-1; possibly TRBD1 for D (6 bases). The CDR3 consists of 14 residues. Germline V gene data show CDR1 as SGDLS and CDR2 as YYNGEE. V shed 0 bases and J shed 1 base, with 7 bases lying between them. CDR3 coding DNA: TGTGCCAGCAGCGTAGCGACAGGGAACACTGAAGCTTTCTTT. Residues: CASSVATGNTEAFF.

The chain is built from TRBV10-2 and TRBJ1-1, with TRBD1 matching over 9 bases. There are 14 residues in the CDR3. V was clipped by 7 bases and J by 5 bases; unmatched bases: 8. Per the germline V gene, CDR1 is WSHSY and CDR2 is SAAADI. This CDR3 reads CASNRGQGGTEAFF. In nucleotides, the CDR3 is TGCGCCAGCAATAGGGGACAGGGAGGGACTGAAGCTTTCTTT.

This chain links TRBV7-9 with TRBJ2-7; 9 bases match TRBD1. This CDR3 is built from 13 residues. Per the germline V gene, CDR1 is SEHNR and CDR2 is FQNEAQ (reference sequence). The J segment lost 6 bases and the V segment lost 8 bases, leaving 8 bases of the junction unmatched. CDR3 residues: CASSGTGLSEQYF. The CDR3, as DNA: TGTGCCAGCTCCGGGACAGGGTTGTCCGAGCAGTACTTC.

This chain joins TRBV2 and TRBJ1-6; 10 positions agree with TRBD1. The CDR3 spans 14 residues. The germline V gene encodes CDR1 SNHLY and CDR2 FYNNEI. V lost 8 bases to trimming and J lost 11 bases; unmatched junction nucleotides: 9. CDR3 sequence reads: CASGFQDRGAPLHF. In DNA, the CDR3 is TGTGCCAGCGGTTTTCAGGACAGGGGGGCACCCCTCCACTTT. The full variable domain, with the rest looked up from reference TRBV2 and TRBJ1-6, is EPEVTQTPSHQVTQMGQEVILRCVPISNHLYFYWYRQILGQKVEFLVSFYNNEISEKSEIFDDQFSVERPDGSNFTLKIRSTKLEDSAMYFCASGFQDRGAPLHFGNGTRLTVT.

The chain carries TRBV10-1 and TRBJ2-2; a possible D gene is TRBD2 (6 bases). This CDR3 is built from 16 residues. Deletions cut 3 bases from V and 0 bases from J, with 11 bases between. Germline V gene lookup returns CDR1 WNHNN and CDR2 SYGVQD (reference sequence). CDR3 region: CASSDGGTTNTGELFF. The DNA for the CDR3 is TGCGCCAGCAGTGATGGGGGGACCACGAACACCGGGGAGCTGTTTTTT.

V usage is TRBV7-9 and J usage is TRBJ1-1; 10 bases map to TRBD1. The CDR3 is 15 amino acids. Per germline, CDR1 SEHNR and CDR2 FQNEAQ (reference sequence). The J segment lost 4 bases and the V segment lost 3 bases, leaving 5 bases of the junction unmatched. Here the CDR3 DNA reads TGTGCCAGCAGCTTGGGACAGGGGTTAATCACTGAAGCTTTCTTT. Translating gives CASSLGQGLITEAFF.